This T cell receptor (beta chain) was sequenced for a study of CXCR3-negative and CXCR3-positive naive CD8 T cells. The authors prepared UMI-labeled TRB cDNA libraries by 5' RACE. TCRdb reprocessed the 5' RACE reads and stores each CDR3 protein as one record, lacking DNA. Its table lists roughly 30,000 distinct CDR3 sequences. Germline V gene sequence: CDR1 MDHEN, CDR2 SYDVKM. The CDR3 is made up of 17 amino acids. What was sequenced was memory CD8+ T cells from blood. The chain joins TRBV28 to TRBJ2-5; no DNA is available, so the TRBD2 call from TCRdb remains unchecked. The receptor's source is a human donor in good health. Some clones in this sample may be carry-over from other donors' samples. This CDR3 reads CASSSLAGGTIQETQYF.